This T cell receptor (beta chain) was profiled in a study of T-cell memory formation after mild COVID-19. Study conclusions and caveats: For second-wave clones that peaked at day 37, SARS-CoV-2 specificity went unverified. Some clones that responded were present in memory (sampled pre-infection), which suggests cross-reactive memory joined. Most CD4+ clones that shrank were in CM and EM, while CD8+ ones turned up in EMRA.

Each CDR3 protein is one row after TCRdb ran MiXCR on the 5' RACE reads. The sample has about 170,000 distinct CDR3 sequences; 10% to 15% are singletons. The CDR3 length is 15 residues. The V end was cut by 0 bases, the J end by 5 bases, with 13 bases between. Germline lookup yields CDR1 SGHKS and CDR2 YYEKEE (reference sequence). Turning to this clonotype: The antigen remains undetermined.

The specimen sequenced was PBMCs or a T cell subset sorted from them (not recorded which). The TCR sequence derives from a man aged 18 to 29 who had mild COVID-19 (a few samples of this study predate the infection). Cell type and time point are not known. This chain connects TRBV5-5 to TRBJ2-3; no reliable D call. This CDR3 reads CASSLGGLDRDTQYF. Written as DNA, the CDR3 is TGTGCCAGCAGCTTGGGGGGTTTAGACCGAGATACGCAGTATTTT.